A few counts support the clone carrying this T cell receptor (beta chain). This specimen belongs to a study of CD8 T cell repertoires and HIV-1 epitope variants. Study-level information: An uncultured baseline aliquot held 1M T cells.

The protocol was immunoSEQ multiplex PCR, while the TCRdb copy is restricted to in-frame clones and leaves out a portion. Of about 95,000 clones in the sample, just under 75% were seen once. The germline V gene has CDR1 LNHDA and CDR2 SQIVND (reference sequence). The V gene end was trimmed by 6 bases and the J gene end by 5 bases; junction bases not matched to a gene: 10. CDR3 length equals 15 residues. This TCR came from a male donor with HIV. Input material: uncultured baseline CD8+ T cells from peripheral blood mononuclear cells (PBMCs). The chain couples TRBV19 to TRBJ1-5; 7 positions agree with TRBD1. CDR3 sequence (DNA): TGTGCCAGTAGGGCCTCAGGGGGTACTGATCAGCCCCAGCATTTT. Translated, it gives CASRASGGTDQPQHF.